Sequencing of this T cell receptor (beta chain) was carried out in a study of T cells after yellow fever vaccination. CDR3 size: 13 residues. CDR1 SNHLY and CDR2 FYNNEI come from the germline V gene. Trimming took 6 bases from V and 5 from J, leaving 8 bases between them. Using its own MiXCR run on the 5' RACE reads, TCRdb lists one record per CDR3 protein. The sample holds some 560,000 distinct CDR3 sequences; roughly 17% are singletons and the top ten take around 15%. The V gene is TRBV2, the J gene TRBJ1-6; tentatively, D is TRBD1 (5 bases). The sequencing used PBMCs, collected 5 days after the first yellow fever vaccination. The clonotype was recovered from a young man who received the YFV17D yellow fever vaccine. CDR3 protein: CASRRGDNSPLHF. CDR3 bases: TGTGCCAGCAGGAGGGGTGATAATTCACCCCTCCACTTT.